This T cell receptor (beta chain) was observed in a study of cytomegalovirus exposure and HLA in healthy donors. Study results and limitations: A link between a missense DCLRE1C variant and TCR beta V- and J-gene trimming emerged from a later analysis. As was reported, the classifier diagnosed cytomegalovirus status with high specificity and sensitivity.

The CDR3 covers 15 residues. The V end lost 4 bases, the J end lost 4 bases, and 18 bases lay between the germline ends. From germline, CDR1 is SGHRS and CDR2 YFSETQ. As to this clone: Its antigen is still unknown.

A multiplex PCR was run with 60 Vbeta primers and 13 Jbeta primers. Data came from immunoSEQ multiplex PCR; TCRdb stores just in-frame clones and leaves some out. This table has approximately 150,000 clones, roughly two thirds appearing once. The rearrangement joins TRBV5-1 to TRBJ2-7, with D maybe TRBD1 (6 bases). This TCR derives from a woman in her 30s in good health and CMV-seronegative. What was sequenced was PBMCs. CDR3 nucleotide sequence: TGCGCCAGCAGCCCCAATTCTGGACAGCAATACGAGCAGTACTTC. Translated, it gives CASSPNSGQQYEQYF.